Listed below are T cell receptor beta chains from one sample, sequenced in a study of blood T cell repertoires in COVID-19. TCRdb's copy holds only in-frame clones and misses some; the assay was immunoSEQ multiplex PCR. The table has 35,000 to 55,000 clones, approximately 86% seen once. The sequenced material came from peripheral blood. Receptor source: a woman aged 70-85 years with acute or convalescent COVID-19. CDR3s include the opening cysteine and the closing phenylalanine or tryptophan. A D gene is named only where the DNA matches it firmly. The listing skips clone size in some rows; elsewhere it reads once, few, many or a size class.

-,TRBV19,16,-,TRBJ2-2,TGTGCCAGTAGTATGTATACGGGACAGAACACCGGGGAGCTGTTTTTT,CASSMYTGQNTGELFF
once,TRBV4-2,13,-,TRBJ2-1,TGTGCCAGCAGCCAGGTAGGGGACAATGAGCAGTTCTTC,CASSQVGDNEQFF
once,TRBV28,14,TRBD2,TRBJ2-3,TGTGCCAGCAGTTTATCCGCGGGGGGGGATACGCAGTATTTT,CASSLSAGGDTQYF
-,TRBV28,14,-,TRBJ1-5,TGTGCCAGCAGCCCAGGGAGGGGAAATCAGCCCCAGCATTTT,CASSPGRGNQPQHF
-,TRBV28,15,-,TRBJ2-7,TGTGCCAGCAGAGGACGGAGACTAACGAAGTACGAGCAGTACTTC,CASRGRRLTKYEQYF
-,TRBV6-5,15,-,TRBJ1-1,TGTGCCAGCAGTTACGATACTACAGCGGGACGTGAAGCTTTCTTT,CASSYDTTAGREAFF
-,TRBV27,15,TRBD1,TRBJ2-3,TGTGCCAGCAGTTTCCAGGACAGGGTAGCAGATACGCAGTATTTT,CASSFQDRVADTQYF
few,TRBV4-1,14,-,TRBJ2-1,TGCGCCAGCAGCCAAGGAGGGTGGGATAGTTGGCAGTTCTTC,CASSQGGWDSWQFF
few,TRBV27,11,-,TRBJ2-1,TGTGCCAGCACAGCGGCGGGTGAGCAGTTCTTC,CASTAAGEQFF
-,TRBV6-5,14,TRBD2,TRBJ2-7,TGTGCCAGCACCTTCGGGGGGAACTCCTACGAGCAGTACTTC,CASTFGGNSYEQYF
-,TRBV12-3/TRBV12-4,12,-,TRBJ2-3,TGTGCCAGCAGGGGACTCACAGATACGCAGTATTTT,CASRGLTDTQYF
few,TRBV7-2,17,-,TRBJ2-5,TGTGCCAGCAGCTTAGAGTTTGGTGAGGGCCTCCAAGAGACCCAGTACTTC,CASSLEFGEGLQETQYF
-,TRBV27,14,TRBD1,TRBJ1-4,TGTGCCAGCAGTTTCGGGGCAGGGGGTGAAAAACTGTTTTTT,CASSFGAGGEKLFF
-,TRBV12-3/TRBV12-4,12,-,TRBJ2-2,TGTGCCAGCACTTTGTGGCCCGGGGAGCTGTTTTTT,CASTLWPGELFF
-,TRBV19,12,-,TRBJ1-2,TGTGCCACCCTGGTTGGAGGCTATGGCTACACCTTC,CATLVGGYGYTF
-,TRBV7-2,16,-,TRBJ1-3,TGTGCCAGCAGCTCTCGCTTACAGGGTCCTGGAAACACCATATATTTT,CASSSRLQGPGNTIYF
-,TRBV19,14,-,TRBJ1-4,TGTGCCAGTAGTAAGAGAGGCGGTAATGAAAAACTGTTTTTT,CASSKRGGNEKLFF
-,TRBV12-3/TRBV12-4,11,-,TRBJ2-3,TGTGCCAGCAGCCCGGCAGATACGCAGTATTTT,CASSPADTQYF
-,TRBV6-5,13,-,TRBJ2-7,TGTGCCCTACGGTCCGGGATCTCCTACGAGCAGTACTTC,CALRSGISYEQYF
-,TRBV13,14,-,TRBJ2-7,TGTGCCAGCGGTCGGGGAGGAGGCACCTACGAGCAGTACTTC,CASGRGGGTYEQYF
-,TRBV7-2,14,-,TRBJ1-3,TGTGCCAGCAGCGTCGCGACAGGAGGAGTAACCATATATTTT,CASSVATGGVTIYF
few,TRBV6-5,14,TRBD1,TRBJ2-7,TGTGCCAGCAGTACCGGGGACAGGAAGGGCGAGCAGTACTTC,CASSTGDRKGEQYF
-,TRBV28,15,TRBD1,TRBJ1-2,TGTGCCAGCAGTTTAGGACAGGGACGAAACTATGGCTACACCTTC,CASSLGQGRNYGYTF
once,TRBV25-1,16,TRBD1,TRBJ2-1,TGTGCCAGCAGTGAAACCGGGACAGGCTCGATCCGGGAGCAGTTCTTC,CASSETGTGSIREQFF
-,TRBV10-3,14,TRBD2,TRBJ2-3,TGTGCCATCAGGGGACTAGCGGGCACAGATACGCAGTATTTT,CAIRGLAGTDTQYF
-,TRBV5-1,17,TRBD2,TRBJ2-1,TGCGCCAGCAGCTTGGTGGGGCCCACTAGCGGGTGGAATGAGCAGTTCTTC,CASSLVGPTSGWNEQFF
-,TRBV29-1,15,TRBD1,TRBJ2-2,TGCAGCGTAGAAATTGGGACAGGGGTCACCGGGGAGCTGTTTTTT,CSVEIGTGVTGELFF
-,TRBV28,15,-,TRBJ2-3,TGTGCCAGCAGTTTAGCAGGGTTAGGTACAGATACGCAGTATTTT,CASSLAGLGTDTQYF
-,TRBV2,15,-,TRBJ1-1,TGTGCCAGCAGTGAAGTTGGACAAATGAACACTGAAGCTTTCTTT,CASSEVGQMNTEAFF
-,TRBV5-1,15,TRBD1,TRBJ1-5,TGCGCCAGCAGCTTGTATGGGACAGGGGAGGCGCCCCAGCATTTT,CASSLYGTGEAPQHF
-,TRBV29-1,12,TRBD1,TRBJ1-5,TGCAGCGTCACAGGGGGCAATCAGCCCCAGCATTTT,CSVTGGNQPQHF
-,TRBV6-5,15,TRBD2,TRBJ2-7,TGTGCCAGCAGACCCGGACTAGCGGGATCCTACGAGCAGTACTTC,CASRPGLAGSYEQYF
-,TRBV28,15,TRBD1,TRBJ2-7,TGTGCCAGCAGTCCTCTTGGGACAGGGTACTACGAGCAGTACTTC,CASSPLGTGYYEQYF
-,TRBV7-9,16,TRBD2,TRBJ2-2,TGTGCCAGCAGCTTAAGTCAGCGGGAAAACACCGGGGAGCTGTTTTTT,CASSLSQRENTGELFF
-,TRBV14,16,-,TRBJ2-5,TGTGCCAGCAGCCCAACACTACTTCTGACCGGAGAGACCCAGTACTTC,CASSPTLLLTGETQYF
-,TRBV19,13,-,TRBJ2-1,TGTGCCAGTAGTAGTTCGTTTTACAATGAGCAGTTCTTC,CASSSSFYNEQFF
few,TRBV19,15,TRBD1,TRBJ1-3,TGTGCCAGTAGTATGACAGGGCGCTCTGGAAACACCATATATTTT,CASSMTGRSGNTIYF
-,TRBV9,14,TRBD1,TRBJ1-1,TGTGCCAGCAGCGCGACAGGGCCGAACACTGAAGCTTTCTTT,CASSATGPNTEAFF
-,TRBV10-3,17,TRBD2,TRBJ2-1,TGTGCCATCAGTGAAACTACTAGCGGGAGTATTTACAATGAGCAGTTCTTC,CAISETTSGSIYNEQFF
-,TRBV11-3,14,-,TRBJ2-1,TGTGCCAGCAGCCCTTCCCTACAGATCCATGAGCAGTTCTTC,CASSPSLQIHEQFF
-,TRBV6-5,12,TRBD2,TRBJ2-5,TGTGCCAGCCGCGGACTAGGCGAGACCCAGTACTTC,CASRGLGETQYF